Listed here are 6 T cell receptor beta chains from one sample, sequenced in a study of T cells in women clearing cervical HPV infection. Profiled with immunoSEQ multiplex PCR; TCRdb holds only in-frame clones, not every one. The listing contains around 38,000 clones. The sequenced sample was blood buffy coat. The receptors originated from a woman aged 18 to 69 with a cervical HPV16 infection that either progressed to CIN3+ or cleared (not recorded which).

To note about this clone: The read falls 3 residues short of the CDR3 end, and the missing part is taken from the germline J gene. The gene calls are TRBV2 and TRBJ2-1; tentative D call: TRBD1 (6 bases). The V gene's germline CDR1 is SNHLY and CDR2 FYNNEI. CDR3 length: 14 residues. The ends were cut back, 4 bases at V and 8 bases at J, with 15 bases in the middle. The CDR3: CASSGGGDFDEQFF. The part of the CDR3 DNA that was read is TGTGCCAGCAGTGGTGGGGGCGATTTCGATGAG.

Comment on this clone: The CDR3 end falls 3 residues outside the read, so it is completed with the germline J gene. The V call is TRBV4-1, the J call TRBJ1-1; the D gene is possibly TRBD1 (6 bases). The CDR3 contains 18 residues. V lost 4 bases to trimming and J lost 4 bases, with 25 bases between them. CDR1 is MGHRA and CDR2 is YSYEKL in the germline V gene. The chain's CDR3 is CASSPLFIRGGVGTEAFF. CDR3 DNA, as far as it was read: TGCGCCAGCAGCCCTTTGTTTATCCGAGGGGGAGTGGGCACTGAA.

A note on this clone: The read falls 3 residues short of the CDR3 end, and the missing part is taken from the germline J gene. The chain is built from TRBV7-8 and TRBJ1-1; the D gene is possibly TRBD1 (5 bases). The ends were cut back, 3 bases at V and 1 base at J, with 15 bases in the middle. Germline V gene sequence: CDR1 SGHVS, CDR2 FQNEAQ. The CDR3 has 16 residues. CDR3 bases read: TGTGCCAGCAGCTTTAGAGGGTGGGGGGAGAACACTGAA. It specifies CASSFRGWGENTE. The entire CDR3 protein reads CASSFRGWGENTEAFF.

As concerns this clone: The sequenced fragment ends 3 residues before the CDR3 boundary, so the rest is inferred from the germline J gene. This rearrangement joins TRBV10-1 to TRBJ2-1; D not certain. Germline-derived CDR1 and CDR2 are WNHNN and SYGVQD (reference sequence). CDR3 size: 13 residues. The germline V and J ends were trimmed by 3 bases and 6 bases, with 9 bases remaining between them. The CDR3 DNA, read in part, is TGCGCCAGCAGTGATGACACCCTCAATGAG. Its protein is CASSDDTLNE. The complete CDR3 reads CASSDDTLNEQFF.

The DNA read from the CDR3 is TGCAGTGCTAGAGACAGGTCTAGCAATCAGCCC. It codes for CSARDRSSNQP. In full, the CDR3 is CSARDRSSNQPQHF. The gene calls are TRBV20-1 and TRBJ1-5, with no clear D. With the read ending 3 residues before the CDR3 end, the germline J gene is used to fill in that end. Trimming pared 0 bases from V and 0 bases from J, leaving 6 bases between. Germline values: CDR1 DFQATT, CDR2 SNEGSKA (reference sequence). CDR3 length equals 14 residues.

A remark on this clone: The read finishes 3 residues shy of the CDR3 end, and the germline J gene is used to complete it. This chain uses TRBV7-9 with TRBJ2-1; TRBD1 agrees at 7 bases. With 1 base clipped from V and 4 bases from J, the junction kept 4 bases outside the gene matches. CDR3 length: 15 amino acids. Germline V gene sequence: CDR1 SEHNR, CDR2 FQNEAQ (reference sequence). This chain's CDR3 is CASSLEGAPYNEQFF. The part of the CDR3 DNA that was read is TGTGCCAGCAGCTTAGAGGGGGCGCCATACAATGAG. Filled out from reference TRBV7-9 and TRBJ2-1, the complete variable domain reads DTGVSQNPRHKITKRGQNVTFRCDPISEHNRLYWYRQTLGQGPEFLTYFQNEAQLEKSRLLSDRFSAERPKGSFSTLEIQRTEQGDSAMYLCASSLEGAPYNEQFFGPGTRLTVL.